The present T cell receptor (beta chain) was sequenced within a study of CD8+CD57+ T cells in acquired aplastic anemia. Turning to the study itself: Sorted CD4+ and CD8+ cells yielded approximately 3.4 ug of DNA on average. Healthy donor CD4+ samples were sequenced to a depth that averaged roughly 9.9 million reads.

From germline, CDR1 is SGHRS and CDR2 YFSETQ. The CDR3 consists of 15 residues. J gave up 2 bases and V 4 bases, and 4 bases lay outside the gene matches. Genomic DNA provided the template from which TCR beta VDJ and CDR3 profiles were obtained. TCRdb re-derived calls from the reads in MiXCR, one entry per CDR3 protein. The data contain about 210,000 distinct CDR3 sequences, 61% of them seen just once; the ten biggest clones take up about 31%. V is TRBV5-1 and J is TRBJ2-1, with 9 bases that match TRBD2. The TCR comes from a human donor in good health. Sequencing input: sorted CD4+, CD8+, or CD8+CD57+ T cells (not recorded which) from PBMCs. The CDR3 coding sequence is TGCGCCAGCAGCCAGGCTAGCGGGACCTACAATGAGCAGTTCTTC. Protein: CASSQASGTYNEQFF.